The clone carrying this TCR beta chain showed up just a few times. The data were obtained in a study of CD8 T cells in ankylosing spondylitis. CDR3 length: 14 amino acids. From germline, CDR1 is DFQATT and CDR2 SNEGSKA (reference sequence). The trim removed 6 bases at V and 6 bases at J, leaving 8 bases unmatched. Via MiXCR, TCRdb re-called the 5' RACE reads, giving one row per CDR3 protein. The sample consists of about 240,000 distinct CDR3 sequences, over 8.5% of them appearing once. This TCR derives from a male donor with ankylosing spondylitis or in good health (not recorded which). J is TRBJ2-1 and V is TRBV20-1; TRBD1 agrees at 10 bases. The sample was blood, either unsorted or a sorted T cell fraction (not recorded which). CDR3 protein: CSARDRGFGNEQFF. CDR3 nucleotides: TGCAGTGCCCGGGACAGGGGCTTTGGCAATGAGCAGTTCTTC.